This record covers a single T cell receptor beta chain. The antigen remains unidentified. These data are taken from a study of T cells in narcolepsy. Turning to the study itself: Donors had narcolepsy type 1 or type 2, or were healthy controls.

Overall study results and limits: Reportedly, autoreactive clonotypes were serially detected in patients' blood but not controls'. Same-patient CSF and blood CD4+ T cell clonotypes included HCRT-specific and TRIB2-specific autoreactive ones. In some patient and control memory CD4+ samples, autoreactive clones were absent.

Data came from immunoSEQ multiplex PCR; TCRdb stores just in-frame clones and leaves some out. The table shows tens of thousands of clones, with 75% to 90% occurring only once. The CDR3 length is 11 residues. Germline V gene data show CDR1 as MNHEY and CDR2 as SVGAGI. Sequences were obtained from CD45RA- memory CD4+ T cells from PBMCs. The TCR was taken from a human donor with narcolepsy. The V gene is TRBV6-5, the J gene TRBJ2-5; possibly TRBD1 for D (6 bases). The J call may be wrong; the DNA end is better matched by TRBJ2-7. The CDR3 loop reads CASTDRHEQYF. The CDR3 DNA reads TGTGCCAGCACCGACAGGCACGAGCAGTACTTC.